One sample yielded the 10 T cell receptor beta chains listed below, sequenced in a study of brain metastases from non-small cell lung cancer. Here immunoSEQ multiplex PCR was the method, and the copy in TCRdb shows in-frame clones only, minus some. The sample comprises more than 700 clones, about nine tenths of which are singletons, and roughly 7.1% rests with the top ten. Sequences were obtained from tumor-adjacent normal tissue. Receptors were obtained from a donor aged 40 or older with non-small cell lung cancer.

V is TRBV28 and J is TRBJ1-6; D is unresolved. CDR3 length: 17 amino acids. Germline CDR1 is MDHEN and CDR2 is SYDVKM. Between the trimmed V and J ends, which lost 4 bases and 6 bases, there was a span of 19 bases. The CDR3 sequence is CASSSPDLRGTNSPLHF. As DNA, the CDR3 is TGTGCCAGCAGTTCCCCCGACCTTCGGGGAACTAATTCACCCCTCCACTTT.

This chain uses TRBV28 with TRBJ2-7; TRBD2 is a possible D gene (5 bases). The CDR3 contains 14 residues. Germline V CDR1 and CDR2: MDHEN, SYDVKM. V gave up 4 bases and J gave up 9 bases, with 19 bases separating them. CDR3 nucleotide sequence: TGTGCCAGCAGTTCACACTCTTTTACACGGGGGCAGTACTTC. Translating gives CASSSHSFTRGQYF.

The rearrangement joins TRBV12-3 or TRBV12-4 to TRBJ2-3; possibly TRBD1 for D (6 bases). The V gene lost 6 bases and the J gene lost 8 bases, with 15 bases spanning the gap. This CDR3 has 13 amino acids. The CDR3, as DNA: TGTGCCAGCAGGGTGTCCACAGGGTCTACGCAGTATTTT. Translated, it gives CASRVSTGSTQYF.

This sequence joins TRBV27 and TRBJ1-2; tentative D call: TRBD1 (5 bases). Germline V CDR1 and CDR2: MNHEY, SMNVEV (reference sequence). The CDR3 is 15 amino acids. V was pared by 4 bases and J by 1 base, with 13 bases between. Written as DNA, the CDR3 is TGTGCCAGCAGTTCTGCGGGGACGCTTAACTATGGCTACACCTTC. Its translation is CASSSAGTLNYGYTF.

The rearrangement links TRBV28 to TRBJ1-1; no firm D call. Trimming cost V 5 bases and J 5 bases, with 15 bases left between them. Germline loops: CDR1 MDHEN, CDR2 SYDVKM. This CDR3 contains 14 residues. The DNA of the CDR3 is TGTGCCAGCAGTCCCGGGCGTATATGGACTGAAGCTTTCTTT. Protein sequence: CASSPGRIWTEAFF.

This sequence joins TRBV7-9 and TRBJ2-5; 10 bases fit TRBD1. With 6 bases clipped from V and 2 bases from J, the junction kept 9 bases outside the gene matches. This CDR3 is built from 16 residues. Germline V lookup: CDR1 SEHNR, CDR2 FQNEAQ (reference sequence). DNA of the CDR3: TGTGCCAGCAGATCCGGGGGACAGGGGTTTCAAGAGACCCAGTACTTC. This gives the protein CASRSGGQGFQETQYF.

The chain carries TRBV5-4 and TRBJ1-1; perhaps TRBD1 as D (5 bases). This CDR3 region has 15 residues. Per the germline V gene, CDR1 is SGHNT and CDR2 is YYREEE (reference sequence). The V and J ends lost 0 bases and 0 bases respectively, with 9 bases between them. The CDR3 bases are TGTGCCAGCAGCTTGGCGGAGGGGTTGAACACTGAAGCTTTCTTT. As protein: CASSLAEGLNTEAFF.

The CDR3 DNA follows: TGTGCCATCAACGCGGGGGCTAACTATGGCTACACCTTC. As protein: CAINAGANYGYTF. This rearrangement joins TRBV10-3 to TRBJ1-2, with a tentative D call TRBD1 (5 bases). V lost 7 bases and J 0 bases, leaving 9 bases between the germline ends. CDR3 length: 13 amino acids. The V gene's germline CDR1 is ENHRY and CDR2 SYGVKD.

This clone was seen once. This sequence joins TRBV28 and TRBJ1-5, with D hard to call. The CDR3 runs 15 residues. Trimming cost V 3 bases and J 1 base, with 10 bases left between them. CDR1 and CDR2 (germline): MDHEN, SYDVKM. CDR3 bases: TGTGCCAGCAGTTTTTCCGATGGGAGCAATCAGCCCCAGCATTTT. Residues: CASSFSDGSNQPQHF.

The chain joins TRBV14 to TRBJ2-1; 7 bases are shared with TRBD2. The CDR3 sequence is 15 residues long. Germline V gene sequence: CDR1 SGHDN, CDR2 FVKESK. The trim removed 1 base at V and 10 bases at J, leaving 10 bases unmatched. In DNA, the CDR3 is TGTGCCAGCAGCCAAGTTGGGGGGGGTAATACGGAGCAGTTCTTC. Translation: CASSQVGGGNTEQFF.